One sample yielded the 8 T cell receptor beta chains listed below, sequenced in a study of shared clonotypes between healthy human individuals. The method was immunoSEQ multiplex PCR; TCRdb's version includes in-frame clones alone and lacks a portion of them. There are 2 million to 3 million clones in the sample; 93% occur only once, and 0.36% lies in the top ten. Sequencing was done on a sample of naive CD4+ T cells from PBMCs. Subset: CD45RA+ positively selected. These receptors came from a man aged 18 to 29 in good health. Some clones in this sample may be carry-over from other donors' samples.

In regard to this clone: This sample includes further DNA sequences coding for the same CDR3. V gene TRBV4-3 combines with J gene TRBJ2-7, with a possible D match to TRBD1 (5 bases). Germline values: CDR1 LGHNA, CDR2 YSLEER. V gave up 3 bases and J gave up 3 bases, with 9 bases separating them. The length of the CDR3 is 13 residues. In nucleotides, the CDR3 is TGCGCCAGCAGCCAGGACATCTACTACGAGCAGTACTTC. Residues: CASSQDIYYEQYF.

This chain joins TRBV28 and TRBJ1-6, with 7 positions matching TRBD1. The CDR3 has 15 amino acids. Germline values: CDR1 MDHEN, CDR2 SYDVKM. J was trimmed by 10 bases and V by 3 bases; bases with no gene match: 9. The CDR3 nucleotides are TGTGCCAGCAGTTTGTCGGACAGGCTGGAATCACCCCTCCACTTT. Amino acids: CASSLSDRLESPLHF.

The CDR3, as DNA: TGTGCCTGGAGTCCTCGGGGAGCCCGACCCTACGAGCAGTACTTC. This codes for CAWSPRGARPYEQYF. The chain links TRBV30 to TRBJ2-7; TRBD2 might be the D (5 bases). CDR3 length: 15 residues. V gave up 2 bases and J gave up 2 bases, with 16 bases separating them. Germline assignment: CDR1 GTSNPN and CDR2 SVGIG (reference sequence).

This rearrangement joins TRBV7-9 to TRBJ2-7; maybe TRBD2 (5 bases). Trimming left V 6 bases short and J 4 bases short, with 16 bases between. CDR1 SEHNR and CDR2 FQNEAQ come from the germline V gene (reference sequence). The length of the CDR3 is 14 residues. The CDR3 DNA reads as TGTGCCAGCAGTTTTGCAAATCGGGGTTACGAGCAGTACTTC. Protein: CASSFANRGYEQYF.

The chain employs TRBV4-1 and TRBJ2-5; D not resolved. The CDR3 extends over 13 amino acids. V lost 4 bases to trimming and J lost 4 bases, with 10 bases between them. Germline V gene lookup returns CDR1 MGHRA and CDR2 YSYEKL. In DNA, the CDR3 is TGCGCCAGCAGCCTAATCGTGGGAGAGACCCAGTACTTC. Protein product: CASSLIVGETQYF.

The CDR3 spells CAISTGTSAITGELFF. The DNA for the CDR3 is TGTGCCATCAGTACCGGGACTAGCGCGATCACCGGGGAGCTGTTTTTT. The chain is built from TRBV10-3 and TRBJ2-2; 10 nucleotides match TRBD2. V lost 5 bases to trimming and J lost 4 bases; unmatched junction nucleotides: 7. The CDR3 totals 16 residues. Looked up from germline, CDR1 is ENHRY and CDR2 is SYGVKD.

The genes are TRBV7-9 and TRBJ2-1; TRBD2 aligns across 7 bases. The V and J ends lost 0 bases and 4 bases, in that order; junction bases with no gene match: 12. The CDR3 is 18 amino acids. CDR1 and CDR2 (germline): SEHNR, FQNEAQ (reference sequence). The CDR3 region has the DNA TGTGCCAGCAGCTTAGCGCAAGGCGGGGGTCGAAGGTACAATGAGCAGTTCTTC. Protein: CASSLAQGGGRRYNEQFF.

CDR3 nucleotide sequence: TGTGCCAGCAATCCGGGGACAAGCAATCAGCCCCAGCATTTT. Translated: CASNPGTSNQPQHF. The genes are TRBV2 and TRBJ1-5; TRBD1 might be the D (6 bases). CDR3 length: 14 amino acids. Trimming took 7 bases from V and 1 from J, leaving 11 bases between them. Germline V gene lookup returns CDR1 SNHLY and CDR2 FYNNEI.